Each of the 20 T cell receptor beta chains below was sequenced from the same sample in a study of blood T cell repertoires in COVID-19. Assay: immunoSEQ multiplex PCR; the TCRdb copy retains only in-frame clones and omits some. The sample lists about 92,000 clones; roughly 87% were seen once. The sequenced material came from peripheral blood. Receptors were obtained from an older woman with COVID-19, enrolled during active disease.

This clone was counted between two and nine times. CDR3 nucleotides: TGTGCCAGCAGTTACTCCCCTGGGACAGGGCCTTTATATTTT. Translated: CASSYSPGTGPLYF. This chain uses TRBV6-5 with TRBJ1-3, with TRBD1 identical over 9 bases. V lost 0 bases to trimming and J lost 14 bases; unmatched junction nucleotides: 8. CDR1 and CDR2 from the germline V gene are MNHEY and SVGAGI. The CDR3 contains 14 residues.

The chain has TRBV30 and TRBJ1-1; no clear D. Trimming pared 3 bases from V and 5 bases from J, leaving 10 bases between. The CDR3 consists of 12 residues. Germline V gene lookup returns CDR1 GTSNPN and CDR2 SVGIG (reference sequence). In DNA, the CDR3 is TGTGCCTGGAGCGAGCGGTGGACTGAAGCTTTCTTT. It translates to CAWSERWTEAFF. Full variable domain (missing parts from reference TRBV30 and TRBJ1-1): SQTIHQWPATLVQPVGSPLSLECTVEGTSNPNLYWYRQAAGRGLQLLFYSVGIGQISSEVPQNLSASRPQDRQFILSSKKLLLSDSGFYLCAWSERWTEAFFGQGTRLTVV.

The chain carries TRBV7-8 and TRBJ1-5, with D perhaps TRBD1 (6 bases). This CDR3 region has 14 residues. Trimming cost V 5 bases and J 3 bases, with 11 bases left between them. The germline gives CDR1 SGHVS, CDR2 FQNEAQ. The CDR3 spells CASSPGQFNQPQHF. As DNA, the CDR3 is TGTGCCAGCAGCCCAGGACAGTTCAATCAGCCCCAGCATTTT.

This chain joins TRBV18 and TRBJ1-4, with a tentative D call TRBD1 (5 bases). Germline CDR1 and CDR2: KGHSH and LQKENI. The CDR3 spans 15 residues. Trimming removed 2 bases at V and 8 bases at J, with 15 bases between. The CDR3 is CASSPALGAQEKLFF. As DNA, the CDR3 is TGTGCCAGCTCACCAGCCTTAGGGGCGCAGGAAAAACTGTTTTTT.

The CDR3 protein is CASSYLGPWVDTQYF. DNA of the CDR3: TGTGCCAGCAGTTACTTGGGGCCATGGGTGGATACGCAGTATTTT. V and J are TRBV6-2 or TRBV6-3 and TRBJ2-3; the D gene is possibly TRBD1 (5 bases). CDR3 length: 15 amino acids. Trimming shortened V by 1 base and J by 6 bases, and 14 bases separated the two germline ends. Germline CDR1 and CDR2: MNHEY and SVGEGT.

V and J are TRBV6-4 and TRBJ2-5; 10 nucleotides match TRBD1. Trimming cost V 4 bases and J 4 bases; bases outside gene matches: 12. The germline CDR1 and CDR2 sequences are MRHNA and SNTAGT. The CDR3 runs to 17 residues. In nucleotides, the CDR3 is TGTGCCAGCAGTGCGACCCGGGACAGGGGTCGTGGAGAGACCCAGTACTTC. This gives the protein CASSATRDRGRGETQYF.

This clone was detected only a few times. The chain carries TRBV7-2 and TRBJ1-1; no firm D call. Trimming left V 4 bases short and J 1 base short, with 13 bases between. CDR3 length: 15 amino acids. Germline CDR1 is SGHTA and CDR2 is FQGNSA. CDR3 in DNA: TGTGCCAGCAGCTCGACCGGACGGGAGAACACTGAAGCTTTCTTT. Amino acid sequence: CASSSTGRENTEAFF.

This chain uses TRBV3-1 (or the pseudogene TRBV3-2) with TRBJ1-2; 9 bases line up with TRBD1. The CDR3 spans 14 residues. Germline V CDR1 and CDR2: LGHDT, YNNKEL (reference sequence). Trimming took 5 bases from V and 2 from J; bases not matched to a gene: 3. The CDR3 nucleotides are TGTGCCAGCAGCACAGGGGGCCTAAACTATGGCTACACCTTC. Residues: CASSTGGLNYGYTF.

The J gene is TRBJ1-2, the V gene TRBV2; D remains unclear. The V end lost 6 bases, the J end lost 8 bases, and 10 bases lay between the germline ends. Per the germline V gene, CDR1 is SNHLY and CDR2 is FYNNEI. The CDR3 contains 11 residues. The CDR3 nucleotides read TGTGCCAGCAGCGGACTTTGGGGCTACACCTTC. It is translated as CASSGLWGYTF.

The chain combines TRBV20-1 with TRBJ1-2; D is unresolved. Trimming stripped 4 bases from V and 4 bases from J, with 7 bases between. CDR3 length: 11 residues. Looked up from germline, CDR1 is DFQATT and CDR2 is SNEGSKA (reference sequence). The CDR3 DNA reads TGCAGTGCTACAGTCACCTATGGCTACACCTTC. It yields the protein CSATVTYGYTF.

The chain joins TRBV5-5 to TRBJ1-5, with D possibly TRBD1 on 6 matching bases. The CDR3 totals 14 residues. V shed 2 bases and J shed 3 bases, with 9 bases lying between them. Germline CDR1 reads SGHKS; CDR2 reads YYEKEE (reference sequence). This CDR3 is CASSFAGANQPQHF. Written as DNA, the CDR3 is TGTGCCAGCAGCTTTGCGGGGGCCAATCAGCCCCAGCATTTT.

The gene calls are TRBV10-3 and TRBJ2-3; TRBD2 matches 9 bases. J lost 0 bases, V lost 4 bases, and 5 bases had no gene match. The CDR3 length is 16 residues. The germline CDR1 and CDR2 sequences are ENHRY and SYGVKD. Here the CDR3 DNA reads TGTGCCATCAGTGGTACTAGCGGGCCTAGCACAGATACGCAGTATTTT. It yields the protein CAISGTSGPSTDTQYF.

J is TRBJ2-7 and V is TRBV4-1, with 7 bases aligning to TRBD1. Losses at the gene ends were 2 bases for V and 1 base for J; bases not matched to a gene: 8. CDR1 and CDR2 (germline): MGHRA, YSYEKL. This CDR3 is 16 amino acids long. The CDR3 reads CASSQLQGVGSYEQYF. CDR3 sequence (DNA): TGCGCCAGCAGCCAACTTCAGGGGGTAGGGTCCTACGAGCAGTACTTC.

The chain couples TRBV28 to TRBJ2-4, with D possibly matching TRBD2 (6 bases). The CDR3 loop spans 16 amino acids. Germline CDR1 and CDR2: MDHEN and SYDVKM. V was clipped by 3 bases and J by 0 bases, with 12 bases between them. DNA of the CDR3: TGTGCCAGCAGTTTGCCGGGGAGGCTAGCCAAAAACATTCAGTACTTC. Protein: CASSLPGRLAKNIQYF.

V usage is TRBV2 and J usage is TRBJ2-3; TRBD1 is a possible D gene (6 bases). The CDR3 contains 16 residues. Germline CDR1 and CDR2: SNHLY and FYNNEI. V dropped 6 bases and J dropped 2 bases, with 18 bases sitting between them. The DNA for the CDR3 is TGTGCCAGCAGAAGATTACAGGGCGGTTCCACAGATACGCAGTATTTT. Translation: CASRRLQGGSTDTQYF.

This sequence joins TRBV3-1 (or the pseudogene TRBV3-2) and TRBJ1-4; D perhaps matches TRBD1 (5 bases). The CDR3 sequence is 13 residues long. Germline lookup yields CDR1 LGHDT and CDR2 YNNKEL (reference sequence). V was pared by 1 base and J by 6 bases, with 6 bases between. CDR3 sequence: CASSQGTYEKLFF. The CDR3 DNA sequence: TGTGCCAGCAGCCAAGGGACATATGAAAAACTGTTTTTT.

The V gene is TRBV29-1, the J gene TRBJ2-3, with 9 bases that match TRBD1. The V gene's germline CDR1 is SQVTM and CDR2 ANQGSEA. The CDR3 length is 14 residues. The V and J ends lost 6 bases and 3 bases, in that order; junction bases with no gene match: 7. CDR3 DNA sequence: TGCAGCGTGGCCACAGGGGGCTCAACAGATACGCAGTATTTT. Its translation is CSVATGGSTDTQYF.

The chain has TRBV3-1 (or the pseudogene TRBV3-2) and TRBJ1-4, with no clear D. V shed 7 bases and J shed 8 bases, with 14 bases lying between them. Germline V gives CDR1 LGHDT, CDR2 YNNKEL (reference sequence). The CDR3 loop spans 13 amino acids. CDR3 region: CASKGRGREKLFF. For the CDR3, the DNA is TGTGCCAGCAAAGGTCGGGGTAGGGAAAAACTGTTTTTT.

The chain combines TRBV5-1 with TRBJ1-1; 7 nucleotides match TRBD1. Germline trimming cut 2 bases from V and 1 base from J; bases unmatched to any gene: 2. This CDR3 has 14 residues. Germline V gives CDR1 SGHRS, CDR2 YFSETQ. CDR3 coding DNA: TGCGCCAGCAGCTTTTCAGGGGGGAACACTGAAGCTTTCTTT. This sequence encodes CASSFSGGNTEAFF. Full variable domain (rest looked up from reference TRBV5-1 and TRBJ1-1): KAGVTQTPRYLIKTRGQQVTLSCSPISGHRSVSWYQQTPGQGLQFLFEYFSETQRNKGNFPGRFSGRQFSNSRSEMNVSTLELGDSALYLCASSFSGGNTEAFFGQGTRLTVV.

In the case of this clone: The junction shows a germline mismatch at one end, possibly a read error. This chain links TRBV7-2 with TRBJ2-7, with 7 bases matching TRBD2. Germline V gene data show CDR1 as SGHTA and CDR2 as FQGNSA. The CDR3 loop spans 12 amino acids. The DNA of the CDR3 is TGTGCCAGCAGCTTAGAGAGAGCGGGGAGGTGGTTC. This codes for CASSLERAGRWF.